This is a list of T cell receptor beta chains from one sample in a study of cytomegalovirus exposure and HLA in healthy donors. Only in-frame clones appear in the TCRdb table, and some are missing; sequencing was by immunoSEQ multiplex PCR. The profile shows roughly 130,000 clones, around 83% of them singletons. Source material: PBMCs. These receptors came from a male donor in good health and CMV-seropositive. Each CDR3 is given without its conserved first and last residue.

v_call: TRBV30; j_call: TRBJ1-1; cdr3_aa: AWSVSGGTEAF
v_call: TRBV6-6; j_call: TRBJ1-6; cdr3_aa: ASGARSGGSPLH
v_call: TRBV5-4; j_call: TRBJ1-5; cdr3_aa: ASSYQTGPLYSNQPQH
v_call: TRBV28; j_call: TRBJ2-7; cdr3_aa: ASSTPLAANEQY
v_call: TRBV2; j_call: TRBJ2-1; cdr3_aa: ASTKIRDYGGEQF
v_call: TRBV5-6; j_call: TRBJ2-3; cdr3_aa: ASSFDNAERGGPTDTQY
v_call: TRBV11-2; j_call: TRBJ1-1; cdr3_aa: ASSTTMDTEAF
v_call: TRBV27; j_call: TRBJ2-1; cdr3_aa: ASSSRLSYNEQF
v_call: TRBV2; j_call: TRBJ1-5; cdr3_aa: ASMGQTNQPQH
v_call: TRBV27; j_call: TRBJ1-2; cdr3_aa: ASSFAGPPYGYT
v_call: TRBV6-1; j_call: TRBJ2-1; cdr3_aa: ASSSGGDYNEQF
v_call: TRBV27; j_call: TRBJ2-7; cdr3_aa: ASSRYPGGTYEQY
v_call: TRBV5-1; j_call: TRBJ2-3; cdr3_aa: ASSLMWDRGQDTQY
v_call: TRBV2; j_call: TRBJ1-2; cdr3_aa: ASQRDRGWGYT
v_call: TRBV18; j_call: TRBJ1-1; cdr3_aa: ASGDSQREAF
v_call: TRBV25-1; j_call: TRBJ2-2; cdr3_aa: ASRSWGQGGTGELF
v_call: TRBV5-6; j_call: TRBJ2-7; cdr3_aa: ASSLKRTGSYYEQY
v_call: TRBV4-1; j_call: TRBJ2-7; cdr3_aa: ASSQPGQGSYEQY
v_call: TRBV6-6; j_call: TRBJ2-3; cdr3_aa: ASEKGQSTDTQY
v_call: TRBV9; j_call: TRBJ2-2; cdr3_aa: ASSPWTGNTGELF